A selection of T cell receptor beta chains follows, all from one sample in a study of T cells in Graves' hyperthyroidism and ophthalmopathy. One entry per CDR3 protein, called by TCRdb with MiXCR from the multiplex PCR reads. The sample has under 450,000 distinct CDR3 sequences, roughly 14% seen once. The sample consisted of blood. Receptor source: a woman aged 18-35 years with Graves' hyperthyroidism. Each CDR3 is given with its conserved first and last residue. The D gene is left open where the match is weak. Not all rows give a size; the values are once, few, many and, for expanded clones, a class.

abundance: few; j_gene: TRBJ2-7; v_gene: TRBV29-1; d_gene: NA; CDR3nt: TGCAGCGTTACCCGGACGGGTGGAGAGCAGTACTTC; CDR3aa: CSVTRTGGEQYF
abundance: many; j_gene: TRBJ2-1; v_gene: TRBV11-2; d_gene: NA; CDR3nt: TGTGCCAGCAGCTTAGCAGTATCGGGCAATGAGCAGTTCTTC; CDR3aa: CASSLAVSGNEQFF
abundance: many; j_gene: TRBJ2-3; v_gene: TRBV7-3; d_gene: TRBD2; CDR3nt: TGTGCCAGCAGCCCAGGTTGGCTAGCGGGAAGCACAGATACGCAGTATTTT; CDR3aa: CASSPGWLAGSTDTQYF
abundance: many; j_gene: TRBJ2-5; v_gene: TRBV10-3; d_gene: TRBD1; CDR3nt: TGTGCCATCAGTGAATTCTGGGACAGGGAGATGGAGACCCAGTACTTC; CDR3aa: CAISEFWDREMETQYF
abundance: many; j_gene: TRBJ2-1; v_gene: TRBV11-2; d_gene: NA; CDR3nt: TGTGCCAGCAGCTCCAGGGTCCCCTACAATGAGCAGTTCTTC; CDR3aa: CASSSRVPYNEQFF
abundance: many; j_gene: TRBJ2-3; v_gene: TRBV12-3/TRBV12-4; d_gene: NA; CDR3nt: TGTGCCAGCAGTTACAATCCACCGTACGCATATTTT; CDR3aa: CASSYNPPYAYF
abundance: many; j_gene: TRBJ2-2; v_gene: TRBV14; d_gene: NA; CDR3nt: TGTGCCAGCAGACGGGGACAACCGAACACCGGGGAGCTGTTTTTT; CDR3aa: CASRRGQPNTGELFF
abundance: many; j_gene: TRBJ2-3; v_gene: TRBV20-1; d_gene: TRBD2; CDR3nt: TGCAGTGCTTCGGGACTAGCGGATTCAGATACGCAGTATTTT; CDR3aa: CSASGLADSDTQYF
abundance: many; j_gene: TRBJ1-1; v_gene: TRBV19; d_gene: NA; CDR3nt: TGTGCCAGTAGTCTCACGACGGTGAACACTGAAGCTTTCTTT; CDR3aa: CASSLTTVNTEAFF
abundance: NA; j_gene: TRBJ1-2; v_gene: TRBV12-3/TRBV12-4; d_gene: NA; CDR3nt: TGTGCCAGCAGATCTGATAACTATGGCTACACCTTC; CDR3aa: CASRSDNYGYTF
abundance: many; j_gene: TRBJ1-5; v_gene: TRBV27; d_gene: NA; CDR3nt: TGTGCCAGCAGTCTAACGGTGGCAGGGGGCAATCAGCCCCAGCATTTT; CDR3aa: CASSLTVAGGNQPQHF
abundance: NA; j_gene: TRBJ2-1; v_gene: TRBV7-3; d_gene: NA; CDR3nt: TGTGCCAGCGGCGCCAATTGGGGGCAGGGGGGAAACAATGAGCAGCTCTTC; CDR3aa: CASGANWGQGGNNEQLF
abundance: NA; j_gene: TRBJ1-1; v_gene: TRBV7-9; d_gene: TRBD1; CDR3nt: TGTGCCAGCAGCTTAGCGCAGGGGGGCGATGAAGCTTTCTTT; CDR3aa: CASSLAQGGDEAFF
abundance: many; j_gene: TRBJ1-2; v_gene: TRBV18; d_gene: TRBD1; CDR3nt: TGTGCCAGCTCACCGCAGGGGGGACGGGATGGCTACACCTTC; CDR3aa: CASSPQGGRDGYTF
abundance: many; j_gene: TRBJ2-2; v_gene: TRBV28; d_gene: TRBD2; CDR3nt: TGTGCCAGCAGCAACTACCGGGGGGACCACACCGGGGAGCTGTTTTTT; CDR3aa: CASSNYRGDHTGELFF
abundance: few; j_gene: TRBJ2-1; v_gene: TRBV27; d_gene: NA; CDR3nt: TGTGCCAGCCGAAGGGCGGGGATGGATGAGCAGTTCTTC; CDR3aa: CASRRAGMDEQFF
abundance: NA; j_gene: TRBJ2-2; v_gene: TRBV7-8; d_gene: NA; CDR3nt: TGTACCAGCAGCTTAGCACAGAGTTTCGCCACCGGGGAGCTGTTTTTT; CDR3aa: CTSSLAQSFATGELFF
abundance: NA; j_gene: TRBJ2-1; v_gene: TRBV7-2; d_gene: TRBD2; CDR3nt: TGTGCCAGCAACGAATTAGCGGGGGCCCGGGGCGGTAACTACAATGAGCAGTTCTTC; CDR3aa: CASNELAGARGGNYNEQFF
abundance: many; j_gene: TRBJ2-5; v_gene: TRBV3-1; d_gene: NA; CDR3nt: TGTGCCAGCAGCCGCTACCCTATGGAGACCCAGTACTTC; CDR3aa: CASSRYPMETQYF
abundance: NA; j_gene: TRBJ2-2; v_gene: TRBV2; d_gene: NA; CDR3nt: TGTGCCAGCAGTGAAGTAGTACGGATAAACACCGGGGAGCTGTTTTTT; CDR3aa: CASSEVVRINTGELFF
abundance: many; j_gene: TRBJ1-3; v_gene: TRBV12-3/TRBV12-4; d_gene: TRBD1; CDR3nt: TGTGCCAGCAGGCCCTCGCGACAGGGTTCTGGAAACACCATATATTTT; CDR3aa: CASRPSRQGSGNTIYF
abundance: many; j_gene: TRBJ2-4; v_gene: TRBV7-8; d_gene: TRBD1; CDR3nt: TGTGCCAGCAGCTTAGCAGGGACAGAAAACATTCAGTACTTC; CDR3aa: CASSLAGTENIQYF
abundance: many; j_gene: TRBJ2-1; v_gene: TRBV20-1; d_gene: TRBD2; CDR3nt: TGCAGTGCTAGAGGGCGGGAGCGGGCTAATGAGCAGTTCTTC; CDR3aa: CSARGRERANEQFF
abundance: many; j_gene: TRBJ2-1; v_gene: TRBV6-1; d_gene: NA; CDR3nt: TGTGCCAGCAGTGAAGATGCGGTGGGACGGTACAATGAGCAGTTCTTC; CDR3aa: CASSEDAVGRYNEQFF